The sequence of this TCR beta chain was determined in a study of blood T cell repertoires in COVID-19. Turning to the study itself: Donors in the United States, Italy and Spain gave samples during acute or convalescent COVID-19. Nucleic acid was either cDNA or gDNA, and it came from T cells, B-cell-depleted T cells, or PBMCs.

In the authors' methods: Researchers report that nucleated cell counts were estimated from reference gene primer amplification. Profiled with immunoSEQ multiplex PCR; TCRdb holds only in-frame clones, not every one. That table furnishes V, J and clone size, whereas the DNA furnished D and trimming. This sample has under 150,000 clones, with 70% to 90% found just once. This CDR3 has 15 amino acids. Germline CDR1 and CDR2: SGHKS and YYEKEE (reference sequence). The V gene lost 0 bases and the J gene lost 0 bases, with 7 bases spanning the gap. The rearrangement links TRBV5-5 to TRBJ1-5; no clear D gene. The clonotype originates from a middle-aged man with acute or convalescent COVID-19. What was sequenced was peripheral blood. CDR3 residues: CASSLGQSSNQPQHF. CDR3 sequence (DNA): TGTGCCAGCAGCTTGGGTCAGTCTAGCAATCAGCCCCAGCATTTT.